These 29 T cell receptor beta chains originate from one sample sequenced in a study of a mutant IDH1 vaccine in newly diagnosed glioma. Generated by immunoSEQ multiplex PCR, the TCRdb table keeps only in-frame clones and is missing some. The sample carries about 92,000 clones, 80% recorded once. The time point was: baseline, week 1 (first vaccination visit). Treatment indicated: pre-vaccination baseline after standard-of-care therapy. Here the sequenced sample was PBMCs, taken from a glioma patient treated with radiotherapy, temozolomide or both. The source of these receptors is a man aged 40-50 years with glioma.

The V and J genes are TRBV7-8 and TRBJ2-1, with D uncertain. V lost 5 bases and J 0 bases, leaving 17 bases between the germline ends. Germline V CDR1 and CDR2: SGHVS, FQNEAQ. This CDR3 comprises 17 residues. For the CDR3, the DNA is TGTGCCAGCAGCCCTACTGGGTCTTTAAGCTCCTACAATGAGCAGTTCTTC. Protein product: CASSPTGSLSSYNEQFF.

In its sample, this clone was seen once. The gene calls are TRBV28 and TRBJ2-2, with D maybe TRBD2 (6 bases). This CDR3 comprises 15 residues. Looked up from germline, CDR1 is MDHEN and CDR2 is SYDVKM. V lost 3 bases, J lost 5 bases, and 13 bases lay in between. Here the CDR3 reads CASSFRLGRTGELFF. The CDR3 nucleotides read TGTGCCAGCAGTTTTCGACTAGGTCGGACCGGGGAGCTGTTTTTT.

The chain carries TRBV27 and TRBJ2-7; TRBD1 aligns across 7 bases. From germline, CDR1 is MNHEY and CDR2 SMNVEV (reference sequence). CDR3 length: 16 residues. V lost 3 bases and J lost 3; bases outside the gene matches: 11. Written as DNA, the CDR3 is TGTGCCAGCAGTTTTATAGGCCGGGACAGCTTCTACGAGCAGTACTTC. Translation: CASSFIGRDSFYEQYF.

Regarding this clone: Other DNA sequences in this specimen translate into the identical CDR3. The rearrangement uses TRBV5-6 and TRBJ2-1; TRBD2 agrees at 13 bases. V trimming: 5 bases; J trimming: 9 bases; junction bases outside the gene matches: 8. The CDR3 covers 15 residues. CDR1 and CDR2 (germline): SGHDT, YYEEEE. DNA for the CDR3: TGTGCCAGCAGTTTCGGACTAGCGGGGGACGTTGAGCAGTTCTTC. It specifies CASSFGLAGDVEQFF.

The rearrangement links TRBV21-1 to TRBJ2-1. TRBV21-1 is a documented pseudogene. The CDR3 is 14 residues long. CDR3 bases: TGTGCCATCCACGGGGCCCTGCCTGACAATGAGCAGTTCTTC. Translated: CAIHGALPDNEQFF.

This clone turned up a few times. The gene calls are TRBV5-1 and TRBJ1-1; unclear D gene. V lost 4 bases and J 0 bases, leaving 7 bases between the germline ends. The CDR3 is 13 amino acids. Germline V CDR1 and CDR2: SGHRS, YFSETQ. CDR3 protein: CASSEGLNTEAFF. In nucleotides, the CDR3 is TGCGCCAGCAGCGAGGGCCTGAACACTGAAGCTTTCTTT.

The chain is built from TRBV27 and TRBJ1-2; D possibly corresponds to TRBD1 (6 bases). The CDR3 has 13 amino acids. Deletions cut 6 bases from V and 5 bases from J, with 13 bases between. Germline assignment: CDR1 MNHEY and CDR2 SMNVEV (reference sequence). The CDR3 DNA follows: TGTGCCAGCAGCTTCGTCGGACAGTATGGCTACACCTTC. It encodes CASSFVGQYGYTF.

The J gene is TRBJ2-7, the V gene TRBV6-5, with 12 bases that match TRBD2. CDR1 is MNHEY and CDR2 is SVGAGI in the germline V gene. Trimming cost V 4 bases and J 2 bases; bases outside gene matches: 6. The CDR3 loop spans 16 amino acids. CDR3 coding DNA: TGTGCCAGCAGTTTCAGGACTAGCGGGGTCCCCTACGAGCAGTACTTC. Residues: CASSFRTSGVPYEQYF.

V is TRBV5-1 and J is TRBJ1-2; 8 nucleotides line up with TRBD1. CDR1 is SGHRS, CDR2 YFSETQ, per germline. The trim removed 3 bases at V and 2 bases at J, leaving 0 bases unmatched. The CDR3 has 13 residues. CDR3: CASSWTGNYGYTF. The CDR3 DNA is TGCGCCAGCAGCTGGACAGGGAACTATGGCTACACCTTC.

In DNA form, the CDR3 reads TGTGCCAGCAGCGTAGGGAGAGGGCCCCTACGCCTGAGCTCCTACAATGAGCAGTTCTTC. Its translation is CASSVGRGPLRLSSYNEQFF. The chain couples TRBV9 to TRBJ2-1; the D gene is possibly TRBD2 (5 bases). In germline, CDR1 is SGDLS, CDR2 YYNGEE. The CDR3 is 20 residues long. V was clipped by 0 bases and J by 0 bases, with 22 bases between them.

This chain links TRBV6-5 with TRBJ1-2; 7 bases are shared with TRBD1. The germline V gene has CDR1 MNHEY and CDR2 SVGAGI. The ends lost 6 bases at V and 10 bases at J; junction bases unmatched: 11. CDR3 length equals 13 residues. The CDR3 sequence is CASRNPNRGAYTF. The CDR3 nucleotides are TGTGCCAGCAGGAACCCAAACAGGGGAGCCTACACCTTC.

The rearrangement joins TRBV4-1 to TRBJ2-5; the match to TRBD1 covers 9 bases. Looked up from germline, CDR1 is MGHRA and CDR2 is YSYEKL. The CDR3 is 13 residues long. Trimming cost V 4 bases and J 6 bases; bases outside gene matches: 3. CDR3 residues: CASSPGQGKTQYF. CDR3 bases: TGCGCCAGCAGCCCCGGACAGGGGAAGACCCAGTACTTC.

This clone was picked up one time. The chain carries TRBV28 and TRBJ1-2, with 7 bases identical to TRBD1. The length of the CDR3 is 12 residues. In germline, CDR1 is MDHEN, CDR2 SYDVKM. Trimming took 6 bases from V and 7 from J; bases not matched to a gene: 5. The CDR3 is CASRRDRAGYTF. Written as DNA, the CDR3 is TGTGCCAGCAGACGCGACAGGGCTGGCTACACCTTC.

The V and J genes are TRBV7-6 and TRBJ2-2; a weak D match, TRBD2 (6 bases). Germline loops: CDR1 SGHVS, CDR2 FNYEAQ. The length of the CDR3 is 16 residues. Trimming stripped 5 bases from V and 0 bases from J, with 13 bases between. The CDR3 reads CASSRSGRTNTGELFF. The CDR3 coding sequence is TGTGCCAGCAGCCGTAGCGGACGCACGAACACCGGGGAGCTGTTTTTT.

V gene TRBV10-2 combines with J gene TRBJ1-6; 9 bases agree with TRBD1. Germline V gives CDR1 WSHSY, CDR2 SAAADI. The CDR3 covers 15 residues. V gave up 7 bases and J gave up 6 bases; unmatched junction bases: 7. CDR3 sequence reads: CASTLGQGSNSPLHF. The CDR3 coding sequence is TGCGCCAGCACACTGGGACAGGGAAGTAATTCACCCCTCCACTTT.

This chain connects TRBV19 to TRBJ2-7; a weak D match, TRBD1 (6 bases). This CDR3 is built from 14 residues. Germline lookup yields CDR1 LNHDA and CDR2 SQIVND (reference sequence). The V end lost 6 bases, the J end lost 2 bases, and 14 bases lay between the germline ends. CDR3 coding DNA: TGTGCCAGTAGCCTTAAACAGGGCACCTACGAGCAGTACTTC. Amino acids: CASSLKQGTYEQYF.

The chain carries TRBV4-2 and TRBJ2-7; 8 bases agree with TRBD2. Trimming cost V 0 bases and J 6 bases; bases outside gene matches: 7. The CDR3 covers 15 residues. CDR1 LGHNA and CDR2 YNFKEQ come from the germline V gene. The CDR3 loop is CASSQDSGGTREQYF. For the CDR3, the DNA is TGTGCCAGCAGCCAAGACTCGGGAGGGACCCGCGAGCAGTACTTC.

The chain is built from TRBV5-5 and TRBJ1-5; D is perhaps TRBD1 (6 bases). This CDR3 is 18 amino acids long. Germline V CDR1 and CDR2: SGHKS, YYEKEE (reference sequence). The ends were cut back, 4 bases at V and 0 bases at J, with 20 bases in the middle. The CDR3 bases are TGTGCCAGCAGCCCCAAGGGACATTCGGTTTATAGCAATCAGCCCCAGCATTTT. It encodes CASSPKGHSVYSNQPQHF.

The CDR3 is CASSTDRWDTEAFF. As DNA, the CDR3 is TGTGCCAGCAGTACGGACAGGTGGGACACTGAAGCTTTCTTT. V usage is TRBV6-6 and J usage is TRBJ1-1, with 7 bases matching TRBD1. CDR1 and CDR2 (germline): MNHNY, SVGAGI (reference sequence). The ends lost 5 bases at V and 3 bases at J; junction bases unmatched: 6. The CDR3 runs to 14 residues.

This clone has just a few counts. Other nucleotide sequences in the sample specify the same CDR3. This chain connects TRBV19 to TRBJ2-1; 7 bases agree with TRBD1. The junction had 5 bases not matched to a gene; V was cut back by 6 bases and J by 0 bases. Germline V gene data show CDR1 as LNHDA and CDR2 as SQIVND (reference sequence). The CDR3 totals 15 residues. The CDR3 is CASRLDRSSYNEQFF. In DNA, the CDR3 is TGTGCCAGTAGATTGGACAGGAGCTCCTACAATGAGCAGTTCTTC.

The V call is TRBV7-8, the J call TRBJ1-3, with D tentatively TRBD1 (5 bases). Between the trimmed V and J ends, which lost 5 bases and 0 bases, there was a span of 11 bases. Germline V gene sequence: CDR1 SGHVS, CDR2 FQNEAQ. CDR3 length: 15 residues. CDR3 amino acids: CASSETQGSGNTIYF. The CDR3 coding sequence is TGTGCCAGCAGCGAAACCCAGGGCTCTGGAAACACCATATATTTT.

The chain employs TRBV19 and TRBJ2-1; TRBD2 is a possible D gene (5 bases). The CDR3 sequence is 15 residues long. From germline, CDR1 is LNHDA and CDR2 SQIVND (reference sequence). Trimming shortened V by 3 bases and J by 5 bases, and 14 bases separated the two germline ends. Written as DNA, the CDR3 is TGTGCCAGTAGTATCGCGGACTCGGACCACAATGAGCAGTTCTTC. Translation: CASSIADSDHNEQFF.

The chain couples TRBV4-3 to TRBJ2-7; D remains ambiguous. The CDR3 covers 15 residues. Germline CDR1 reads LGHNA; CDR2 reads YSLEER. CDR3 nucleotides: TGCGCAACCCCCGACGGACCCATTTTTTCCTACGAGCAGTACTTC. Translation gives CATPDGPIFSYEQYF.

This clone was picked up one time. Here the CDR3 DNA reads TGTGCCAGCAGCTTAGGTTCACTAGCGGGAGGGAGGACGGAGACCCAGTACTTC. Its translation is CASSLGSLAGGRTETQYF. V usage is TRBV7-9 and J usage is TRBJ2-5, with 13 positions matching TRBD2. Germline-derived CDR1 and CDR2 are SEHNR and FQNEAQ (reference sequence). The CDR3 is 18 amino acids. V shed 1 base, J shed 5 bases, and the junction held 10 bases outside the gene matches.

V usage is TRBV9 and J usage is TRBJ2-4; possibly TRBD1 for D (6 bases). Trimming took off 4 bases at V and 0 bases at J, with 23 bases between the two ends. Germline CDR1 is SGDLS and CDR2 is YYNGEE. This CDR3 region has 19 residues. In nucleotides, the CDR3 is TGTGCCAGCAGCTCAAGGGGGTGGACGAAACCGCTAGCCAAAAACATTCAGTACTTC. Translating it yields CASSSRGWTKPLAKNIQYF.

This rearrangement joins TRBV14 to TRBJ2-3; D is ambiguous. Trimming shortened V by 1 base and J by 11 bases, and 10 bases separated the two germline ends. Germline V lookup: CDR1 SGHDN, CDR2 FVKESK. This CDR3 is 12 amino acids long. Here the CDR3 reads CASSQGRWEQYF. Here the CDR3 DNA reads TGTGCCAGCAGCCAAGGGAGATGGGAGCAGTATTTT.

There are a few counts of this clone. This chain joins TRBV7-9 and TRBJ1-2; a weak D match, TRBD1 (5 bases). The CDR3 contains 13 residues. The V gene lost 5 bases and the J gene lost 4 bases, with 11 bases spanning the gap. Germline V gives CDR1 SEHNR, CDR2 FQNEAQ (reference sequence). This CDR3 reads CASSPRQSYGYTF. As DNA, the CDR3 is TGTGCCAGCAGCCCACGACAGTCCTATGGCTACACCTTC.

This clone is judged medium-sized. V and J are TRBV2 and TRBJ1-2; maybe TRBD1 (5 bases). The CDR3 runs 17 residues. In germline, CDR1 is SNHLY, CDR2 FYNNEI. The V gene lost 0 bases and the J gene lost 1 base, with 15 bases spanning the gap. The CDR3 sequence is CASSEALHHRLNYGYTF. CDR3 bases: TGTGCCAGCAGTGAAGCGCTTCACCACAGGCTTAACTATGGCTACACCTTC.

CDR3 region: CAWSGLGDDGQYF. In nucleotides, the CDR3 is TGTGCCTGGAGTGGCTTAGGGGATGATGGGCAGTACTTC. The rearrangement joins TRBV30 to TRBJ2-7, with D possibly matching TRBD1 (5 bases). CDR1 is GTSNPN and CDR2 is SVGIG in the germline V gene (reference sequence). V was trimmed by 1 base and J by 9 bases, leaving 16 bases between them. The CDR3 loop spans 13 amino acids.